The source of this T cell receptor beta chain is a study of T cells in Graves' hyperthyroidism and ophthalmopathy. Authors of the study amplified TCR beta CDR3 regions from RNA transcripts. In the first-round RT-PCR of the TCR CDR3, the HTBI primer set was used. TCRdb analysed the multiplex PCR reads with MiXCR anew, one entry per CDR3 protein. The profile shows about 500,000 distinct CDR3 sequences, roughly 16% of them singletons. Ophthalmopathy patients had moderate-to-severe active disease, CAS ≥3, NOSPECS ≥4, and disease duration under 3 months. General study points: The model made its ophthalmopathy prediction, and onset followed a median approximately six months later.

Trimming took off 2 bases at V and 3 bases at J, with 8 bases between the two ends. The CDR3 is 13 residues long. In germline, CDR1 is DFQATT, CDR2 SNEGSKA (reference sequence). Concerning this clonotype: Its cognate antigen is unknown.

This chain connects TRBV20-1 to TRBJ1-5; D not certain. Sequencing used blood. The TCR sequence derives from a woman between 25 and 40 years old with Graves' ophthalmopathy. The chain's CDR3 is CSARRAINQPQHF. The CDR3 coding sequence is TGCAGTGCTAGAAGGGCGATCAATCAGCCCCAGCATTTT.